One T cell receptor beta chain is described in this entry. Its cognate antigen is unknown. The data stem from a study of regulatory T cells. General study points: Skewed V and J usage and few unique V-J pairs marked patient repertoires, most in Tregs. Control CD8+ cells showed a nonsignificant trend toward higher Shannon entropy than patient CD8+ cells.

Amplification used 52 TRBV primers and 13 TRBJ primers. Measured with immunoSEQ multiplex PCR; TCRdb has only the in-frame clones, and not every one. The table lists 20,000 or so clones, 93% of them singletons, with roughly 3.5% in the top ten. Looked up from germline, CDR1 is MNHNS and CDR2 is SASEGT. Trimming stripped 2 bases from V and 3 bases from J, with 15 bases between. The CDR3 has 16 amino acids. V is TRBV6-1 and J is TRBJ2-3; D remains ambiguous. The origin of this receptor is a child aged 2-15 years with CD3G deficiency. The sequenced sample consisted of CD8+ T cells sorted from blood. This CDR3 is CASSEMNRVATDTQYF. CDR3 in DNA: TGTGCCAGCAGTGAAATGAATCGAGTCGCAACAGATACGCAGTATTTT.